Below are 3 T cell receptor beta chains sequenced from a single sample in a study of blood T cell repertoires in COVID-19. Sequencing was performed with immunoSEQ multiplex PCR; in TCRdb, only in-frame clones are kept and a portion is missing. This sample yields 27,000 or so clones, of which 70% to 85% are seen a single time; 1.8% belongs to the top ten. The sample consisted of peripheral blood. These receptors all stem from a man older than 75 with active or convalescent COVID-19.

The rearrangement joins TRBV27 to TRBJ1-5, with 8 bases fitting TRBD1. CDR3 length: 14 amino acids. Trimming at V came to 4 bases and at J to 7 bases, leaving 6 bases not matched to a gene. Looked up from germline, CDR1 is MNHEY and CDR2 is SMNVEV (reference sequence). The CDR3 loop reads CASSSRTGNQPQHF. In DNA, the CDR3 is TGTGCCAGCAGTTCCCGGACAGGGAACCAGCCCCAGCATTTT.

The V gene is TRBV29-1, the J gene TRBJ1-2, with 7 positions matching TRBD1. The germline V gene encodes CDR1 SQVTM and CDR2 ANQGSEA. The CDR3 has 15 residues. After removal of 2 bases from V and 8 bases from J, the junction contained 14 bases not matched to a gene. The CDR3 protein is CSVERDSQGVGGYTF. DNA of the CDR3: TGCAGCGTTGAACGGGACAGTCAGGGGGTTGGAGGCTACACCTTC.

The V call is TRBV6-5, the J call TRBJ1-6; 9 nucleotides match TRBD1. The CDR3 has 14 residues. Germline V gene lookup returns CDR1 MNHEY and CDR2 SVGAGI. The junction had 4 bases not matched to a gene; V was cut back by 6 bases and J by 7 bases. CDR3 residues: CASSSGTGNSPLHF. The CDR3 DNA reads as TGTGCCAGCAGCTCCGGGACAGGGAATTCACCCCTCCACTTT.